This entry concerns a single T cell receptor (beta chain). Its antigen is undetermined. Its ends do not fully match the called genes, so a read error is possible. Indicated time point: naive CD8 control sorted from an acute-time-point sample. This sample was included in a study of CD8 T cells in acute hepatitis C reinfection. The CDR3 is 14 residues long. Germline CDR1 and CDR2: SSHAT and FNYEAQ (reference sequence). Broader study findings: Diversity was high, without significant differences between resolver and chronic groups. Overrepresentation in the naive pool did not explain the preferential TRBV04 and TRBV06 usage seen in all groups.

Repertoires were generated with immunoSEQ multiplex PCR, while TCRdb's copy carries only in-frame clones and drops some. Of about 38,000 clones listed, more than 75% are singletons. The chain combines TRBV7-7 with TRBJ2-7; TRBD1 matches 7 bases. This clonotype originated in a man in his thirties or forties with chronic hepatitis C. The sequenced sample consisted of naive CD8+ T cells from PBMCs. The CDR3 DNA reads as TGTGCTAGCAGCGAAGGGACAGAGCAGTACGAGCAGTACTTC. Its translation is CASSEGTEQYEQYF.